This is a list of T cell receptor beta chains from one sample in a study of shared clonotypes between healthy human individuals. TCRdb keeps only in-frame clones here, not all; method: immunoSEQ multiplex PCR. The profile shows over a million clones, just under 99% of them singletons. Sequencing was carried out using naive CD4+ T cells sorted from blood. The origin of the receptors is a man in his thirties or forties in good health. Both conserved end residues are part of each CDR3. The D gene is left open where the match is weak. Not all rows give a size; the values are once, few, many and, for expanded clones, a class.

-	-	TRBV7-9	TRBJ2-3	CASSLGAEQDGYF	TGTGCCAGCAGCTTGGGCGCCGAACAAGACGGGTATTTT
-	-	TRBV5-5	TRBJ2-7	CASSLDPSSYEQYF	TGTGCCAGCAGCTTGGATCCCAGCTCATACGAGCAGTACTTC
-	-	TRBV5-5	TRBJ2-3	CASSLWEGGTDTQYF	TGTGCCAGCAGCTTATGGGAGGGGGGCACAGATACGCAGTATTTT
-	TRBD2	TRBV10-2	TRBJ2-3	CASSERSSRLAGVLDTQYF	TGCGCCAGCAGTGAGAGGTCTTCGAGACTAGCGGGAGTCCTAGATACGCAGTATTTT
-	-	TRBV7-2	TRBJ2-3	CASSLAFVYADTQYF	TGTGCCAGCAGCTTAGCTTTCGTCTACGCAGATACGCAGTATTTT
-	-	TRBV2	TRBJ2-7	CASSEFTYEQYF	TGTGCCAGCAGTGAGTTCACCTACGAGCAGTACTTC
-	TRBD2	TRBV10-3	TRBJ2-2	CAISEGEGNTGELFF	TGTGCCATCAGTGAGGGGGAGGGTAACACCGGGGAGCTGTTTTTT
-	-	TRBV5-1	TRBJ2-7	CASSLGPSTYEQYF	TGCGCCAGCAGCTTGGGACCGTCCACCTACGAGCAGTACTTC
-	TRBD2	TRBV29-1	TRBJ2-7	CSVAPAGTIEQYF	TGCAGCGTTGCCCCAGCGGGGACCATCGAGCAGTACTTC
-	TRBD2	TRBV18	TRBJ2-1	CASSPLAGNEQFF	TGTGCCAGCTCACCTCTAGCGGGCAATGAGCAGTTCTTC
once	-	TRBV5-1	TRBJ2-3	CASSSPWSTFTSTDTQYF	TGCGCCAGCAGCTCCCCCTGGTCGACCTTCACCAGCACAGATACGCAGTATTTT
once	TRBD2	TRBV11-2	TRBJ2-7	CASSSPGGREYF	TGTGCCAGCAGCTCACCGGGGGGTAGGGAGTACTTC
-	-	TRBV5-1	TRBJ2-7	CASSGQAYEQYF	TGCGCCAGCAGCGGCCAAGCGTACGAGCAGTACTTC
-	-	TRBV5-1	TRBJ1-1	CASSLVSVQNTEAFF	TGCGCCAGCAGCTTGGTAAGTGTACAGAACACTGAAGCTTTCTTT
-	-	TRBV7-8	TRBJ1-5	CASSLVGGGSNQPQHF	TGTGCCAGCAGCTTGGTAGGGGGAGGTAGCAATCAGCCCCAGCATTTT
-	-	TRBV6-1	TRBJ1-5	CASFTGDSNQPQHF	TGTGCCAGCTTTACAGGAGATTCCAATCAGCCCCAGCATTTT
-	TRBD1	TRBV4-1	TRBJ2-1	CASSQAPQGATYNEQFF	TGCGCCAGCAGCCAAGCCCCACAGGGGGCGACCTACAATGAGCAGTTCTTC
-	TRBD2	TRBV7-2	TRBJ2-7	CASRLTGGYEQYF	TGTGCCAGCAGGCTTACGGGGGGCTACGAGCAGTACTTC
-	-	TRBV18	TRBJ2-7	CASSPLDSSYEQYF	TGTGCCAGCTCACCACTAGACAGTTCCTACGAGCAGTACTTC
-	-	TRBV13	TRBJ2-1	CASSLSRVYRHDNEQFF	TGTGCCAGCAGCTTATCCAGGGTTTATCGTCACGACAATGAGCAGTTCTTC